What follows is one T cell receptor (beta chain) and its context. Antigen: not known. The source of the sample is a study of vaccination and CD4 T cells after COVID-19. Study-wide results and limits: Convalescent patients displayed spike mono-reactivity in 304 of 307 vaccine-specific clones. Among those convalescent, a median around 87% of reactive clones emerged solely post-vaccination.

Germline-derived CDR1 and CDR2 are GTSNPN and SVGIG (reference sequence). V was clipped by 5 bases and J by 10 bases; unmatched bases: 12. The CDR3 extends over 13 amino acids. Treatment reported: approximately nine-day PBMC culture with coronavirus spike peptide pools or control peptides (ViraFEST assay). Positive PCR dates covered March to December 2020, before US Alpha, Beta and Delta variants. Under 2.5 million PBMCs were grown per well alongside about 10 IU/ml IL-2 and 8 to 10 ug/ml peptide pools. Researchers used the Oncomine TCR Beta short-read assay to sequence DNA from cultured CD4+ T cells. MiXCR, applied by TCRdb to the PCR reads, yields one record per CDR3 protein. The top ten hold around 2.9% of the sample, which has around 20,000 distinct CDR3 sequences, roughly 40% seen once.

The starting material was CD4+ T cells from blood, cultured in vitro, obtained after SARS-CoV-2 vaccination. The V call is TRBV30, the J call TRBJ2-5; 8 nucleotides line up with TRBD2. This receptor was obtained from a human donor who had recovered from COVID-19. In DNA, the CDR3 is TGTGCCTGGCAGACTAGCGACCGCGGTGGCCAGTACTTC. Amino acids: CAWQTSDRGGQYF. The variable domain in full, with the rest retrieved from reference TRBV30 and TRBJ2-5, is SQTIHQWPATLVQPVGSPLSLECTVEGTSNPNLYWYRQAAGRGLQLLFYSVGIGQISSEVPQNLSASRPQDRQFILSSKKLLLSDSGFYLCAWQTSDRGGQYFGPGTRLLVL.